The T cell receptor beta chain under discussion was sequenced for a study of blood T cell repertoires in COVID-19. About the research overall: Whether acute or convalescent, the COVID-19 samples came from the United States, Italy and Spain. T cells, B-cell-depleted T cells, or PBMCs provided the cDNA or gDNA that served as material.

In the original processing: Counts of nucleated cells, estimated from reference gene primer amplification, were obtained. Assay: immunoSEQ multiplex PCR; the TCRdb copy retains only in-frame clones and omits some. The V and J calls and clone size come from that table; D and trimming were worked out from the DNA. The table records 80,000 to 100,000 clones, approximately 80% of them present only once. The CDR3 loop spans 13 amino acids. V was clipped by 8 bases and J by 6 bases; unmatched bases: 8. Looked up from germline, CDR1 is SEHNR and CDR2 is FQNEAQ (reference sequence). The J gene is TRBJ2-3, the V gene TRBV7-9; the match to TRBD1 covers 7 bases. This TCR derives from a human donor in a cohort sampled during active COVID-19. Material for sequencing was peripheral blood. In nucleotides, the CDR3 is TGTGCCAGCGAACGAGGGGGCGGGGATACGCAGTATTTT. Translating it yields CASERGGGDTQYF. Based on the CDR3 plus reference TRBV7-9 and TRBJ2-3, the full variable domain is DTGVSQNPRHKITKRGQNVTFRCDPISEHNRLYWYRQTLGQGPEFLTYFQNEAQLEKSRLLSDRFSAERPKGSFSTLEIQRTEQGDSAMYLCASERGGGDTQYFGPGTRLTVL.